This entry concerns a single T cell receptor (beta chain). Its specific antigen is unknown. Per-nucleotide qualities are absent, and no much larger clonotype sits a single base away. These data are taken from a study of blood T cell repertoires in COVID-19 (dated by TCRdb to 2018 to 2021). Background on the whole study: Samples from collaborators originated in the United States, Italy and Spain and spanned both the acute and convalescent phases of COVID-19. Where HLA class I and class II types were available, the types were taken from metadata supplied by the sample provider, not from assay-based typing. The dataset comprised deeply sampled blood TCRbeta repertoires from subjects exposed to, actively infected with, or recovered from COVID-19. The material from the prospective study consisted of cDNA or gDNA derived from T cells, B-cell-depleted T cells, or PBMCs. Samples were obtained from the ongoing ImmuneRACE study (first 160 participants) and from approximately 1,200 subjects provided by 6 global collaborators. Nearly every sample came with metadata listing a de-identified subject ID, COVID-19 status, age in years and sex. The repertoires were made available in a free public database intended to serve as a resource for research on the immune response to SARS-CoV-2.

Each collaborating institution followed its own protocols to collect whole blood in K2EDTA tubes. For TCRbeta analysis, collaborators shipped samples in one of three forms: frozen whole blood, isolated PBMCs, or DNA extracted from either of those sample types. V loses 1 base, J loses 2 bases, and the germline ends lie 14 bases apart. Per the germline V gene, KGHSH is the CDR1 and LQKENI is the CDR2. The CDR3 measures 16 amino acids from cysteine to phenylalanine. Only the CDR3 portion is preserved as DNA: 48 bases, with reading frame beginning at the first base. The immunoSEQ Assay, a bias-controlled multiplex PCR, was used to amplify TCRbeta CDR3 regions from genomic DNA. Per the authors' processing: Nucleated cell counts per sample were estimated from amplification of reference gene primers within the assay. To quantify the absolute abundance of each unique TCRbeta CDR3 rearrangement, sequence reads were collapsed and filtered. For each sample, productive Simpson clonality was calculated by taking the square root of Simpson's diversity index across productive rearrangements. Entries here come from immuneACCESS through TCRdb and include only in-frame sequences with V and J called. Some clones fail to appear in such tables; in the studies checked, an unresolved V gene covers under half of the shortfall, and the cause of the remainder is unknown. From that table come the V and J calls and clone size; the DNA was used to work out D and trimming. The sample table contains 130,000 or so clones; only one count was recorded for approximately 80% of them. The ten largest account for more than 9% of the sample.

Broader findings and caveats from the paper: How much clinical and demographic metadata was included differed by source and by participant, and the metadata was provided uncurated.

Recombination connected TRBV18 to TRBJ1-2; the D gene is possibly TRBD1, with 5 bases matching. Sequencing was done on a sample of peripheral blood. The sequence was obtained from a woman in her sixties with acute or convalescent COVID-19. The sequence in DNA is TGTGCCAGCTCACCACAGTCGTCGGGGGGGAACTATGGCTACACCTTC. Translated, it gives CASSPQSSGGNYGYTF.